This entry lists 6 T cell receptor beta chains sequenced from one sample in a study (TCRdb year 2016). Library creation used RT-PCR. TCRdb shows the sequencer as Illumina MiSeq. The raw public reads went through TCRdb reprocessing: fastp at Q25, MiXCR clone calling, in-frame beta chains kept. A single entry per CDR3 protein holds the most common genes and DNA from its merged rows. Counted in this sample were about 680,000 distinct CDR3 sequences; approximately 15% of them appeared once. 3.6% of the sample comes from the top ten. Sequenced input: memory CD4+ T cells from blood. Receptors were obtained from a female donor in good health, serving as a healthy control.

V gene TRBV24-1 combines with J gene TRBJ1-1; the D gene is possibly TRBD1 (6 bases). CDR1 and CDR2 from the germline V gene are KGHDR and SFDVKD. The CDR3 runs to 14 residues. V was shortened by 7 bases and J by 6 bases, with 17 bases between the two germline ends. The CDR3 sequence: CATSDPQQGAEAFF. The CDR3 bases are TGTGCCACCAGCGATCCTCAACAGGGCGCTGAAGCTTTCTTT.

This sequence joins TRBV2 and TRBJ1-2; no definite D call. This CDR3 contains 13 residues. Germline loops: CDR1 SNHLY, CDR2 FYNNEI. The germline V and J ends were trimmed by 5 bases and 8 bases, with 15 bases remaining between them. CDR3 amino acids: CASSQGGELGYTF. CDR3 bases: TGTGCCAGCAGTCAAGGTGGGGAGCTCGGCTACACCTTC.

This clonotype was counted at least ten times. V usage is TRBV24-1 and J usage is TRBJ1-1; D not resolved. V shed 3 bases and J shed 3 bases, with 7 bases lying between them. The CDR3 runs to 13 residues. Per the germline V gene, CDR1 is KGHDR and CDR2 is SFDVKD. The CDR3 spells CATSDGWHTEAFF. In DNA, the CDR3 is TGTGCCACCAGTGATGGGTGGCACACTGAAGCTTTCTTT.

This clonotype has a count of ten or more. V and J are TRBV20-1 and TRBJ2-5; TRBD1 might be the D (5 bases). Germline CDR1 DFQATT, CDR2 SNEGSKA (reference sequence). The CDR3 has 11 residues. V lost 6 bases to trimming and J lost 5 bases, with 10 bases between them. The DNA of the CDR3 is TGCAGTGCCAGGGCTGGGGAGACCCAGTACTTC. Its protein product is CSARAGETQYF.

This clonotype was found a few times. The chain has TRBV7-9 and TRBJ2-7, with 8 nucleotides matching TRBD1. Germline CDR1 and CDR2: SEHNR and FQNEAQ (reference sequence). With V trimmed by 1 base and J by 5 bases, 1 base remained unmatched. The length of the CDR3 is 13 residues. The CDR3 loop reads CASSLGQGHEQYF. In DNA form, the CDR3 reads TGTGCCAGCAGCTTAGGACAGGGGCACGAGCAGTACTTC.

The CDR3 loop reads CASKAGGPRETQYF. In DNA, the CDR3 is TGTGCCAGCAAGGCGGGAGGGCCTCGCGAGACCCAGTACTTC. The genes are TRBV6-6 and TRBJ2-5; the match to TRBD2 covers 9 bases. Germline assignment: CDR1 MNHNY and CDR2 SVGAGI (reference sequence). The CDR3 contains 14 residues. V was pared by 7 bases and J by 5 bases, with 8 bases of the junction left unmatched.